This TCR beta chain was sequenced for a study of cytomegalovirus exposure and HLA in healthy donors. Turning to this clone: Its antigen is unidentified.

Points from the study as a whole: Immune exposure information available was restricted to CMV serostatus.

V lost 1 base to trimming and J lost 2 bases, with 10 bases between them. CDR1 is MDHEN and CDR2 is SYDVKM in the germline V gene. The CDR3 has 15 residues. Use of 60 Vbeta and 13 Jbeta primers characterized the PCR. TCRdb's copy holds only in-frame clones and misses some; the assay was immunoSEQ multiplex PCR. The repertoire includes fewer than 200,000 clones, approximately 81% of them detected once, and around 1.5% sits in the top ten. The chain couples TRBV28 to TRBJ2-3, with D possibly being TRBD2 (6 bases). The sample was PBMCs. This clonotype was sampled from a male donor in good health and CMV-seronegative. Here the CDR3 reads CASSLSGLFTDTQYF. DNA of the CDR3: TGTGCCAGCAGTTTATCGGGACTTTTCACAGATACGCAGTATTTT. The variable domain in full, with the rest retrieved from reference TRBV28 and TRBJ2-3, is DVKVTQSSRYLVKRTGEKVFLECVQDMDHENMFWYRQDPGLGLRLIYFSYDVKMKEKGDIPEGYSVSREKKERFSLILESASTNQTSMYLCASSLSGLFTDTQYFGPGTRLTVL.